This T cell receptor (beta chain) was identified during a study of blood T cell repertoires in COVID-19. Across the whole study: In each case, the material was cDNA or gDNA derived from T cells, B-cell-depleted T cells, or PBMCs.

In the authors' workflow: The assay estimated nucleated cells by amplifying reference gene primers. Data came from immunoSEQ multiplex PCR; TCRdb stores just in-frame clones and leaves some out. V, J and clone size derive from that table, while D and trimming were established from the DNA sequence. The repertoire includes 240,000 or so clones, under 85% of them detected once, and about 2% sits in the top ten. The CDR3 contains 14 residues. Germline assignment: CDR1 PRHDT and CDR2 FYEKMQ (reference sequence). Trimming took off 3 bases at V and 1 base at J, with 9 bases between the two ends. This clone was seen only once. Within the sample, other DNA sequences also encode this same CDR3.

The chain uses TRBV13 and TRBJ1-1; D unclear. This sequence originates from a man aged 30 to 45 who had recovered from COVID-19. Sequencing was done on a sample of peripheral blood. The CDR3 loop is CASSLGQPNTEAFF. CDR3 coding DNA: TGTGCCAGCAGCTTGGGCCAGCCGAACACTGAAGCTTTCTTT.